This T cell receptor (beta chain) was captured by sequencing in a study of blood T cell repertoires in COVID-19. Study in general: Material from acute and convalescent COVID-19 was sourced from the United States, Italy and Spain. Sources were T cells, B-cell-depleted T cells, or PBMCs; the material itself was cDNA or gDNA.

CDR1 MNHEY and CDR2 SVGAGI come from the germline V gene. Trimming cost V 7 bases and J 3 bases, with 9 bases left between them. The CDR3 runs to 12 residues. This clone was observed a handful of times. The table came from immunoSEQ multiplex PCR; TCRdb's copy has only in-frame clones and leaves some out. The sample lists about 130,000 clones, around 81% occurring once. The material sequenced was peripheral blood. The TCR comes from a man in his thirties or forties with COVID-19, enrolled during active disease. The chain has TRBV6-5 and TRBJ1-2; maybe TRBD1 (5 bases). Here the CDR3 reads CASTQGYYGYTF. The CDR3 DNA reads TGTGCCAGCACGCAGGGCTACTATGGCTACACCTTC.